One sample yielded the 25 T cell receptor beta chains listed below, sequenced in a study of cytomegalovirus exposure and HLA in healthy donors. A multiplex PCR was run with 60 Vbeta primers and 13 Jbeta primers. The table came from immunoSEQ multiplex PCR; TCRdb's copy has only in-frame clones and leaves some out. This sample contains about 34,000 clones. Material: PBMCs. These receptor sequences come from a human donor in good health.

The rearrangement uses TRBV29-1 and TRBJ1-1; 7 bases align to TRBD1. Germline assignment: CDR1 SQVTM and CDR2 ANQGSEA. The CDR3 runs 13 residues. J lost 4 bases, V lost 5 bases, and 7 bases had no gene match. The CDR3, as DNA: TGCAGCGTTCCCCACAGGGGTGGCACTGAAGCTTTCTTT. It translates to CSVPHRGGTEAFF.

The rearrangement joins TRBV6-1 to TRBJ2-2; D not resolved. V dropped 2 bases and J dropped 1 base, with 5 bases sitting between them. The CDR3 is 14 residues long. The germline CDR1 and CDR2 sequences are MNHNS and SASEGT. In nucleotides, the CDR3 is TGTGCCAGCAGTGAAACCAGGAACACCGGGGAGCTGTTTTTT. It specifies CASSETRNTGELFF.

This chain links TRBV7-2 with TRBJ2-2, with D possibly TRBD2 on 5 matching bases. Trimming stripped 0 bases from V and 3 bases from J, with 14 bases between. The germline gives CDR1 SGHTA, CDR2 FQGNSA. This CDR3 has 17 amino acids. The CDR3 region is CASSLALEVTYTGELFF. As DNA, the CDR3 is TGTGCCAGCAGCTTAGCGCTGGAGGTAACATACACCGGGGAGCTGTTTTTT.

The rearrangement uses TRBV19 and TRBJ1-4, with 10 bases that match TRBD1. Germline V gene lookup returns CDR1 LNHDA and CDR2 SQIVND (reference sequence). The CDR3 is 16 amino acids. V was clipped by 7 bases and J by 6 bases; unmatched bases: 11. The DNA for the CDR3 is TGTGCCAGTACCCGGCGGGGCGGACAGGGGGATGAAAAACTGTTTTTT. Translated: CASTRRGGQGDEKLFF.

This rearrangement joins TRBV6-5 to TRBJ2-6; D remains unclear. The germline V and J ends were trimmed by 7 bases and 6 bases, with 13 bases remaining between them. Germline V gene data show CDR1 as MNHEY and CDR2 as SVGAGI. The CDR3 has 14 amino acids. The CDR3 region has the DNA TGTGCCAGCAACCGAAGAGAGCTGGCCAACGTCCTGACTTTC. Translating gives CASNRRELANVLTF.

V gene TRBV6-6 combines with J gene TRBJ1-6; TRBD1 is a possible D gene (5 bases). The CDR3 has 15 residues. V was shortened by 2 bases and J by 6 bases, with 11 bases between the two germline ends. CDR1 MNHNY and CDR2 SVGAGI come from the germline V gene (reference sequence). In DNA form, the CDR3 reads TGTGCCAGCAGTTACGGGCGGAGGGGTAATTCACCCCTCCACTTT. It is translated as CASSYGRRGNSPLHF.

V is TRBV9 and J is TRBJ2-2; a possible D gene is TRBD2 (6 bases). This CDR3 is 14 amino acids long. Trimming left V 0 bases short and J 7 bases short, with 10 bases between. CDR1 SGDLS and CDR2 YYNGEE come from the germline V gene. CDR3: CASSVEEGYGELFF. In DNA form, the CDR3 reads TGTGCCAGCAGCGTAGAGGAGGGCTACGGGGAGCTGTTTTTT.

V usage is TRBV11-1 and J usage is TRBJ2-5; D is possibly TRBD1 (6 bases). With the DNA end fitting TRBJ2-7 better, the J assignment may be wrong. This CDR3 is 15 amino acids long. Germline V CDR1 and CDR2: SGHAT, FQDESV (reference sequence). The CDR3 nucleotides read TGTGCCAGCAGCTCGGGACACGCTTCTATCCACGAGCAGTACTTC. It translates to CASSSGHASIHEQYF.

This rearrangement joins TRBV5-4 to TRBJ2-7; D unclear. The CDR3 sequence is 13 residues long. Germline lookup yields CDR1 SGHNT and CDR2 YYREEE (reference sequence). Trimming removed 2 bases from V and 2 bases from J, with 8 bases in between. CDR3 sequence (DNA): TGTGCCAGCAGCTTTTCTCCCGCCTACGAGCAGTACTTC. Translation gives CASSFSPAYEQYF.

This rearrangement joins TRBV5-1 to TRBJ1-3; D is perhaps TRBD1 (5 bases). Germline CDR1 SGHRS, CDR2 YFSETQ. CDR3 length: 14 residues. V lost 5 bases and J lost 4, with 13 bases in between. This chain's CDR3 is CASSGAINGNTIYF. In nucleotides, the CDR3 is TGCGCCAGCAGTGGGGCCATAAACGGAAACACCATATATTTT.

CDR3 region: CASGQERSPLHF. In nucleotides, the CDR3 is TGTGCCAGCGGACAAGAGAGGTCACCCCTCCACTTT. This chain uses TRBV2 with TRBJ1-6; weak D call: TRBD1 (5 bases). Trimming took 8 bases from V and 10 from J, leaving 12 bases between them. Germline CDR1 reads SNHLY; CDR2 reads FYNNEI. This CDR3 contains 12 residues.

The rearrangement joins TRBV6-5 to TRBJ1-2; 7 bases agree with TRBD1. The CDR3 spans 16 residues. Per the germline V gene, CDR1 is MNHEY and CDR2 is SVGAGI. V was pared by 2 bases and J by 4 bases, with 10 bases of the junction left unmatched. The CDR3 protein is CASSYQWDRPPYGYTF. The CDR3, as DNA: TGTGCCAGCAGTTACCAATGGGACAGACCTCCCTATGGCTACACCTTC.

The V gene is TRBV19, the J gene TRBJ1-2; TRBD1 might be the D (6 bases). The V end was cut by 1 base, the J end by 3 bases, with 9 bases between. The CDR3 is 14 residues long. Germline assignment: CDR1 LNHDA and CDR2 SQIVND (reference sequence). CDR3 in DNA: TGTGCCAGTAGTATAGGACGGACAGACTATGGCTACACCTTC. Translation gives CASSIGRTDYGYTF.

The rearrangement uses TRBV18 and TRBJ1-1, with TRBD1 as a possible D gene (5 bases). V was clipped by 3 bases and J by 4 bases, with 12 bases between them. Germline CDR1 and CDR2: KGHSH and LQKENI. The CDR3 loop spans 14 amino acids. The CDR3 is CASSPRVGATEAFF. The CDR3 coding sequence is TGTGCCAGCTCACCTAGGGTTGGGGCCACTGAAGCTTTCTTT.

CDR3 sequence (DNA): TGTGCCAGCTCCTATTGGGGGGAAGGCTCCTACGAGCAGTACTTC. This sequence encodes CASSYWGEGSYEQYF. The chain recombines TRBV18 with TRBJ2-7; a weak D match, TRBD2 (6 bases). Germline V gives CDR1 KGHSH, CDR2 LQKENI. The CDR3 runs to 15 residues. Trimming shortened V by 6 bases and J by 0 bases, and 15 bases separated the two germline ends.

The chain employs TRBV19 and TRBJ1-5; TRBD1 matches 7 bases. V shed 5 bases, J shed 6 bases, and the junction held 10 bases outside the gene matches. The CDR3 sequence is 15 residues long. Germline V gene sequence: CDR1 LNHDA, CDR2 SQIVND (reference sequence). The CDR3, as DNA: TGTGCCAGTAGTCAAACAGGGGTTGGTGGTCAGCCCCAGCATTTT. Its translation is CASSQTGVGGQPQHF.

The chain uses TRBV19 and TRBJ2-1, with D unresolved. Germline CDR1 LNHDA, CDR2 SQIVND (reference sequence). CDR3 length: 11 amino acids. V gave up 3 bases and J gave up 8 bases, with 5 bases separating them. The CDR3 sequence: CASSIRDEQFF. The CDR3 DNA reads as TGTGCCAGTAGTATTCGGGATGAGCAGTTCTTC.

The V gene is TRBV5-4, the J gene TRBJ2-2, with 8 bases identical to TRBD1. CDR1 SGHNT and CDR2 YYREEE come from the germline V gene (reference sequence). The V and J ends lost 4 bases and 5 bases, in that order; junction bases with no gene match: 7. The CDR3 contains 15 residues. The CDR3 protein is CASSDRGRVTGELFF. The DNA of the CDR3 is TGTGCCAGCAGCGACAGGGGTCGGGTTACCGGGGAGCTGTTTTTT.

CDR3 nucleotides: TGTGCCAGCAGTTCTCACCCGGGACAGTCCTACAATGAGCAGTTCTTC. Translating it yields CASSSHPGQSYNEQFF. The chain is built from TRBV28 and TRBJ2-1; 7 bases map to TRBD1. CDR3 length: 16 residues. Per germline, CDR1 MDHEN and CDR2 SYDVKM. J gave up 1 base and V 4 bases, and 7 bases lay outside the gene matches. The full variable domain, with the rest looked up from reference TRBV28 and TRBJ2-1, is DVKVTQSSRYLVKRTGEKVFLECVQDMDHENMFWYRQDPGLGLRLIYFSYDVKMKEKGDIPEGYSVSREKKERFSLILESASTNQTSMYLCASSSHPGQSYNEQFFGPGTRLTVL.

V and J are TRBV29-1 and TRBJ2-4; D unclear. Trimming removed 7 bases from V and 0 bases from J, with 7 bases in between. Germline lookup yields CDR1 SQVTM and CDR2 ANQGSEA. The CDR3 sequence is 12 residues long. This chain's CDR3 is CSGGLAKNIQYF. CDR3 DNA: TGCAGCGGCGGATTAGCCAAAAACATTCAGTACTTC.

V is TRBV15 and J is TRBJ1-4; TRBD1 aligns across 7 bases. The V gene's germline CDR1 is LNHNV and CDR2 YYDKDF (reference sequence). The CDR3 spans 18 residues. V gave up 2 bases and J gave up 0 bases; unmatched junction bases: 9. The CDR3 loop is CATSRSPGQSATNEKLFF. The CDR3 bases are TGTGCCACCAGCAGATCTCCGGGACAGTCTGCAACTAATGAAAAACTGTTTTTT.

The chain combines TRBV7-6 with TRBJ2-1; D is ambiguous. This CDR3 region has 15 residues. The germline V and J ends were trimmed by 1 base and 7 bases, with 14 bases remaining between them. Germline CDR1 SGHVS, CDR2 FNYEAQ. Written as DNA, the CDR3 is TGTGCCAGCAGCTTAGGCGGTGGTCCCTCAAATGAGCAGTTCTTC. This encodes CASSLGGGPSNEQFF. Complete variable domain (other parts from reference TRBV7-6 and TRBJ2-1): GAGVSQSPRYKVTKRGQDVALRCDPISGHVSLYWYRQALGQGPEFLTYFNYEAQQDKSGLPNDRFSAERPEGSISTLTIQRTEQRDSAMYRCASSLGGGPSNEQFFGPGTRLTVL.

The chain couples TRBV19 to TRBJ1-1; the match to TRBD1 covers 7 bases. J was trimmed by 1 base and V by 7 bases; bases with no gene match: 18. CDR3 length equals 18 residues. Germline loops: CDR1 LNHDA, CDR2 SQIVND (reference sequence). CDR3 loop: CASTPSPGQATTNTEAFF. DNA for the CDR3: TGTGCCAGTACCCCATCCCCCGGACAGGCAACGACGAACACTGAAGCTTTCTTT.

The CDR3 reads CASAPGHGDSNQPQHF. The CDR3 nucleotides read TGCGCCAGCGCTCCGGGCCACGGGGATAGCAATCAGCCCCAGCATTTT. This chain links TRBV5-1 with TRBJ1-5; D gene ambiguous. V was clipped by 7 bases and J by 0 bases, with 17 bases between them. The CDR3 loop spans 16 amino acids. CDR1 and CDR2 (germline): SGHRS, YFSETQ. The variable domain in full, completed from reference TRBV5-1 and TRBJ1-5, reads KAGVTQTPRYLIKTRGQQVTLSCSPISGHRSVSWYQQTPGQGLQFLFEYFSETQRNKGNFPGRFSGRQFSNSRSEMNVSTLELGDSALYLCASAPGHGDSNQPQHFGDGTRLSIL.

The chain carries TRBV9 and TRBJ1-6, with no clear D. The V end was cut by 3 bases, the J end by 0 bases, with 10 bases between. Germline lookup yields CDR1 SGDLS and CDR2 YYNGEE. This CDR3 has 16 amino acids. This chain's CDR3 is CASSAGGSSYNSPLHF. As DNA, the CDR3 is TGTGCCAGCAGCGCGGGAGGGAGCTCCTATAATTCACCCCTCCACTTT.